The next 16 T cell receptor beta chains were all read from a single sample in a study of T cell responses to AZD1222 COVID-19 vaccine. Libraries were prepared by immunoSEQ multiplex PCR; TCRdb keeps only in-frame clonotypes and omits some of them. Seen here are 100,000 to 150,000 clones, roughly 90% observed once, and the top ten hold 1.1%. The source material was peripheral blood, sampled on day 0 of AZD1222 vaccination. The receptors were sampled from an adult in good health.

This chain uses TRBV12-3 or TRBV12-4 with TRBJ2-7; TRBD2 is a possible D gene (5 bases). Trimming took off 3 bases at V and 6 bases at J, with 9 bases between the two ends. The CDR3 spans 12 residues. The CDR3 is CASSLGVGEQYF. The CDR3 DNA sequence: TGTGCCAGCAGTTTGGGAGTTGGCGAGCAGTACTTC.

This clone is a singleton in its sample. This CDR3 reads CASSQAPRGPTEAFF. The CDR3 DNA sequence: TGTGCCAGCAGCCAAGCCCCCAGGGGGCCCACTGAAGCTTTCTTT. The chain uses TRBV4-2 and TRBJ1-1; 8 positions agree with TRBD1. This CDR3 has 15 amino acids. In germline, CDR1 is LGHNA, CDR2 YNFKEQ. The V gene end was trimmed by 1 base and the J gene end by 4 bases; junction bases not matched to a gene: 5.

The V call is TRBV9, the J call TRBJ1-5; D uncertain. Trimming pared 1 base from V and 0 bases from J, leaving 8 bases between. CDR3 length equals 15 residues. Per germline, CDR1 SGDLS and CDR2 YYNGEE. The CDR3 DNA reads as TGTGCCAGCAGCGTAACGGGGTTTAGCAATCAGCCCCAGCATTTT. This translates into CASSVTGFSNQPQHF.

The rearrangement links TRBV18 to TRBJ2-2; unclear D gene. V was shortened by 3 bases and J by 0 bases, with 8 bases between the two germline ends. Germline CDR1 is KGHSH and CDR2 is LQKENI. The CDR3 is 15 amino acids. The CDR3 loop is CASSPSLSNTGELFF. For the CDR3, the DNA is TGTGCCAGCTCACCTTCTCTCTCGAACACCGGGGAGCTGTTTTTT.

The chain carries TRBV6-2 or TRBV6-3 and TRBJ2-5; a possible D gene is TRBD2 (6 bases). From germline, CDR1 is MNHEY and CDR2 SVGEGT. The CDR3 consists of 14 residues. V lost 3 bases, J lost 6 bases, and 14 bases lay in between. The CDR3 bases are TGTGCCAGCAGTTATCTCGGGAGTAGGAAGACCCAGTACTTC. Amino acid sequence: CASSYLGSRKTQYF.

The V gene is TRBV30, the J gene TRBJ1-3; unclear D gene. V lost 3 bases and J 1 base, leaving 7 bases between the germline ends. In germline, CDR1 is GTSNPN, CDR2 SVGIG (reference sequence). The CDR3 length is 13 residues. CDR3 coding DNA: TGTGCCTGGAGGCCGGGATCTGGAAACACCATATATTTT. Translated: CAWRPGSGNTIYF.

This chain uses TRBV28 with TRBJ2-7; tentatively, D is TRBD1 (5 bases). CDR3 length equals 14 residues. Germline CDR1 and CDR2: MDHEN and SYDVKM. V was shortened by 7 bases and J by 0 bases, with 13 bases between the two germline ends. CDR3 in amino acids: CASKPRGRSYEQYF. DNA of the CDR3: TGTGCCAGCAAACCAAGGGGTCGCTCCTACGAGCAGTACTTC. The full variable domain, completed using reference TRBV28 and TRBJ2-7, is DVKVTQSSRYLVKRTGEKVFLECVQDMDHENMFWYRQDPGLGLRLIYFSYDVKMKEKGDIPEGYSVSREKKERFSLILESASTNQTSMYLCASKPRGRSYEQYFGPGTRLTVT.

The CDR3: CASSSRLAGVTDTQYF. As DNA, the CDR3 is TGTGCCAGCAGCTCCCGACTAGCGGGAGTGACAGATACGCAGTATTTT. This chain links TRBV11-1 with TRBJ2-3; TRBD2 matches at 12 bases. The CDR3 has 16 amino acids. Germline CDR1 and CDR2: SGHAT and FQDESV (reference sequence). V shed 4 bases and J 3 bases; nucleotides not matched to a gene: 5.

This chain links TRBV2 with TRBJ1-2; D remains ambiguous. In germline, CDR1 is SNHLY, CDR2 FYNNEI. V shed 3 bases and J shed 11 bases, with 7 bases lying between them. The CDR3 has 10 amino acids. The CDR3 coding sequence is TGTGCCAGCAGTGAGGGAAGGTACACCTTC. Translated, it gives CASSEGRYTF.

V and J are TRBV7-9 and TRBJ2-5; D unresolved. This CDR3 has 14 amino acids. V shed 2 bases and J shed 1 base, with 8 bases lying between them. Germline V gene lookup returns CDR1 SEHNR and CDR2 FQNEAQ (reference sequence). CDR3: CASSLSEIQETQYF. The CDR3 DNA reads TGTGCCAGCAGCTTATCCGAAATCCAAGAGACCCAGTACTTC.

The chain is built from TRBV24-1 and TRBJ2-2; weak D call: TRBD2 (6 bases). Germline CDR1 is KGHDR and CDR2 is SFDVKD. The ends were cut back, 12 bases at V and 1 base at J, with 26 bases in the middle. The CDR3 is 18 amino acids. Here the CDR3 DNA reads TGTGCCCACCACCCCTATGAGCGGGTCTGCCAGAACACCGGGGAGCTGTTTTTT. It encodes CAHHPYERVCQNTGELFF.

The chain uses TRBV7-9 and TRBJ2-1, with TRBD2 matching 8 bases. Germline V CDR1 and CDR2: SEHNR, FQNEAQ (reference sequence). This CDR3 comprises 15 residues. Trimming at V came to 0 bases and at J to 10 bases, leaving 8 bases not matched to a gene. As DNA, the CDR3 is TGTGCCAGCAGCTTAGCATCGGGAGGGCCAGAAGAGCAGTTCTTC. Encoded protein: CASSLASGGPEEQFF.

The rearrangement uses TRBV30 and TRBJ1-6; D gene uncertain. The CDR3 has 14 amino acids. CDR1 is GTSNPN, CDR2 SVGIG, per germline (reference sequence). Trimming left V 1 base short and J 6 bases short, with 10 bases between. The CDR3 coding sequence is TGTGCCTGGAGTGAGGCCGACGGTAATTCACCCCTCCACTTT. This gives the protein CAWSEADGNSPLHF.

This chain links TRBV24-1 with TRBJ2-1, with D unclear. V lost 5 bases and J lost 6, with 4 bases in between. Germline V gene sequence: CDR1 KGHDR, CDR2 SFDVKD. This CDR3 contains 11 residues. The CDR3 loop is CATSAGNEQFF. In DNA, the CDR3 is TGTGCCACCAGTGCTGGCAATGAGCAGTTCTTC.

The genes are TRBV18 and TRBJ1-6, with D possibly being TRBD1 (5 bases). This CDR3 comprises 16 residues. CDR1 is KGHSH and CDR2 is LQKENI in the germline V gene. Trimming stripped 3 bases from V and 0 bases from J, with 9 bases between. This chain's CDR3 is CASSPRVDSYNSPLHF. In nucleotides, the CDR3 is TGTGCCAGCTCACCCAGGGTGGACTCCTATAATTCACCCCTCCACTTT.

Only one count was recorded for this clone. The V call is TRBV9, the J call TRBJ2-7; TRBD1 matches at 7 bases. V dropped 0 bases and J dropped 6; count of bases not matched to a gene: 6. CDR3 length: 14 residues. Germline CDR1 is SGDLS and CDR2 is YYNGEE. In nucleotides, the CDR3 is TGTGCCAGCAGCGTAGGACAGGGTTCTGGCGAGCAGTACTTC. The encoded protein is CASSVGQGSGEQYF.